The 20 T cell receptor beta chains in this list originate from one sample, sequenced in a study of T cell responses to AZD1222 COVID-19 vaccine. Using immunoSEQ multiplex PCR, the repertoire was profiled, and TCRdb retains in-frame clones only, with some absent. Counted here are more than 85,000 clones, 85% to 90% occurring once; the ten biggest clones make up over 15%. This sample comprised peripheral blood, obtained on day 0 of AZD1222 vaccination. The origin of the receptors is an adult in good health.

The chain is built from TRBV5-1 and TRBJ2-7; a possible D gene is TRBD1 (5 bases). Trimming shortened V by 0 bases and J by 5 bases, and 12 bases separated the two germline ends. Germline V gene lookup returns CDR1 SGHRS and CDR2 YFSETQ. The CDR3 is made up of 14 amino acids. CDR3 residues: CASSLGQNLDEQYF. The CDR3 DNA reads as TGCGCCAGCAGCTTGGGACAGAACCTTGACGAGCAGTACTTC.

This rearrangement joins TRBV4-1 to TRBJ1-3; D not certain. CDR3 length: 15 amino acids. V dropped 0 bases and J dropped 6 bases, with 12 bases sitting between them. CDR1 and CDR2 from the germline V gene are MGHRA and YSYEKL. The CDR3 DNA reads TGCGCCAGCAGCCAAGAGTTCGGATCGGTAAACACCATATATTTT. The encoded protein is CASSQEFGSVNTIYF.

This chain connects TRBV5-1 to TRBJ2-7; D remains unclear. The CDR3 is 15 residues long. Trimming cost V 7 bases and J 7 bases, with 24 bases left between them. CDR1 SGHRS and CDR2 YFSETQ come from the germline V gene. This CDR3 reads CASRSDGFRLEEQYF. As DNA, the CDR3 is TGCGCCAGCCGATCAGACGGGTTTAGGTTGGAGGAGCAGTACTTC. Using reference TRBV5-1 and TRBJ2-7 for the parts outside the CDR3, the full variable domain is KAGVTQTPRYLIKTRGQQVTLSCSPISGHRSVSWYQQTPGQGLQFLFEYFSETQRNKGNFPGRFSGRQFSNSRSEMNVSTLELGDSALYLCASRSDGFRLEEQYFGPGTRLTVT.

The rearrangement uses TRBV29-1 and TRBJ2-3; 11 bases match TRBD2. Germline loops: CDR1 SQVTM, CDR2 ANQGSEA. The CDR3 sequence is 14 residues long. J was trimmed by 4 bases and V by 4 bases; bases with no gene match: 4. This CDR3 reads CSVAGLAASDTQYF. The CDR3, as DNA: TGCAGCGTTGCGGGACTAGCGGCATCAGATACGCAGTATTTT.

This clone came up once. The V gene is TRBV27, the J gene TRBJ2-2, with D possibly matching TRBD2 (5 bases). The length of the CDR3 is 14 residues. Germline V gene lookup returns CDR1 MNHEY and CDR2 SMNVEV (reference sequence). V was shortened by 5 bases and J by 0 bases, with 7 bases between the two germline ends. CDR3 sequence reads: CASSPGTNTGELFF. Here the CDR3 DNA reads TGTGCCAGCAGTCCGGGAACGAACACCGGGGAGCTGTTTTTT.

The gene calls are TRBV5-1 and TRBJ1-1; D gene uncertain. With 7 bases removed from V and 6 bases from J, the gap between germline ends came to 16 bases. Germline loops: CDR1 SGHRS, CDR2 YFSETQ. The CDR3 runs to 13 residues. CDR3 protein: CASCDVPFSEAFF. The CDR3 region has the DNA TGCGCCAGCTGTGACGTGCCCTTCTCTGAAGCTTTCTTT.

This chain joins TRBV11-3 and TRBJ2-5; TRBD2 agrees at 7 bases. In germline, CDR1 is SGHNT, CDR2 YENEEA. The CDR3 runs to 15 residues. Unmatched junction bases numbered 11, after V lost 5 bases and J lost 5 bases. CDR3 region: CASSRAGVLGETQYF. The CDR3 DNA reads as TGTGCCAGCAGCCGCGCGGGGGTCCTGGGGGAGACCCAGTACTTC.

J is TRBJ2-7 and V is TRBV19; no reliable D call. The V gene's germline CDR1 is LNHDA and CDR2 SQIVND (reference sequence). CDR3 size: 14 residues. V was trimmed by 6 bases and J by 0 bases, leaving 12 bases between them. Here the CDR3 DNA reads TGTGCCAGTAGCCCCCGAAGAAGCTCCTACGAGCAGTACTTC. Translation gives CASSPRRSSYEQYF.

This chain joins TRBV3-1 (or the pseudogene TRBV3-2) and TRBJ1-3; maybe TRBD1 (5 bases). The length of the CDR3 is 16 residues. V was shortened by 0 bases and J by 4 bases, with 13 bases between the two germline ends. The germline V gene encodes CDR1 LGHDT and CDR2 YNNKEL (reference sequence). The CDR3 here is CASSQDGTSLGNTIYF. The CDR3 bases are TGTGCCAGCAGCCAAGACGGGACCTCGTTGGGAAACACCATATATTTT.

This sequence joins TRBV11-2 and TRBJ2-1, with TRBD2 as a possible D gene (6 bases). Germline V lookup: CDR1 SGHAT, CDR2 FQNNGV. The CDR3 is made up of 15 amino acids. The ends were cut back, 4 bases at V and 11 bases at J, with 21 bases in the middle. The CDR3 sequence: CASSWGDHGSMKQFF. The CDR3 region has the DNA TGTGCCAGCAGCTGGGGGGATCACGGATCAATGAAGCAGTTCTTC.

The CDR3 sequence: CASSLNPGTPPRDTQYF. For the CDR3, the DNA is TGTGCCAGCAGCTTAAACCCCGGGACTCCCCCACGGGATACGCAGTATTTT. The chain combines TRBV7-8 with TRBJ2-3, with a weak D call TRBD2 (6 bases). V lost 2 bases and J lost 6, with 21 bases in between. The CDR3 sequence is 17 residues long. Germline V gene sequence: CDR1 SGHVS, CDR2 FQNEAQ.

This clone was seen only a few times. This chain uses TRBV5-1 with TRBJ1-2; 9 bases are a match to TRBD1. This CDR3 has 15 residues. From germline, CDR1 is SGHRS and CDR2 YFSETQ. After removal of 0 bases from V and 3 bases from J, the junction contained 3 bases not matched to a gene. The CDR3 DNA reads TGCGCCAGCAGCTTGGTACAGGGGGCATACTATGGCTACACCTTC. Translated: CASSLVQGAYYGYTF.

The CDR3 bases are TGTGCCAGCAGCCCCCCCGGGGGTTCTGGAAACACCATATATTTT. This translates into CASSPPGGSGNTIYF. V and J are TRBV7-9 and TRBJ1-3, with a possible D match to TRBD1 (5 bases). The CDR3 is 15 amino acids. The V end lost 5 bases, the J end lost 1 base, and 12 bases lay between the germline ends. Looked up from germline, CDR1 is SEHNR and CDR2 is FQNEAQ (reference sequence).

V usage is TRBV5-1 and J usage is TRBJ2-5, with TRBD1 matching over 7 bases. The junction had 8 bases not matched to a gene; V was cut back by 5 bases and J by 4 bases. Germline loops: CDR1 SGHRS, CDR2 YFSETQ. The length of the CDR3 is 14 residues. CDR3 coding DNA: TGCGCCAGCAGACTGGGACAGCGTGGAGAGACCCAGTACTTC. It yields the protein CASRLGQRGETQYF.

The V and J genes are TRBV5-1 and TRBJ1-1; 9 nucleotides align to TRBD1. Germline CDR1 is SGHRS and CDR2 is YFSETQ. This CDR3 contains 14 residues. The V and J ends lost 0 bases and 5 bases, in that order; junction bases with no gene match: 2. The CDR3 nucleotides are TGCGCCAGCAGCTTGGTGACAGGGGGTACTGAAGCTTTCTTT. This encodes CASSLVTGGTEAFF.

V usage is TRBV10-3 and J usage is TRBJ1-1, with D possibly being TRBD1 (5 bases). From germline, CDR1 is ENHRY and CDR2 SYGVKD. The CDR3 has 15 residues. The V end was cut by 0 bases, the J end by 0 bases, with 8 bases between. CDR3 in DNA: TGTGCCATCAGTGAGTCCGGGGCAGTGAACACTGAAGCTTTCTTT. Protein product: CAISESGAVNTEAFF.

The V gene is TRBV11-1, the J gene TRBJ2-7; D tentatively fits TRBD1 or TRBD2 (5 bases each). The CDR3 contains 13 residues. V lost 4 bases to trimming and J lost 4 bases, with 11 bases between them. CDR1 SGHAT and CDR2 FQDESV come from the germline V gene (reference sequence). The CDR3 is CASSWQGGYEQYF. CDR3 in DNA: TGTGCCAGCAGCTGGCAGGGCGGGTACGAGCAGTACTTC.

The chain links TRBV6-5 to TRBJ2-2; 8 nucleotides align to TRBD1. The CDR3 contains 15 residues. With V trimmed by 4 bases and J by 0 bases, 1 base remained unmatched. The germline gives CDR1 MNHEY, CDR2 SVGAGI. CDR3 sequence (DNA): TGTGCCAGCAGTTTACAGGGGGCGAACACCGGGGAGCTGTTTTTT. This gives the protein CASSLQGANTGELFF.

V usage is TRBV19 and J usage is TRBJ2-7; 9 positions match TRBD2. This CDR3 spans 16 amino acids. After removal of 6 bases from V and 5 bases from J, the junction contained 14 bases not matched to a gene. Germline CDR1 is LNHDA and CDR2 is SQIVND (reference sequence). In nucleotides, the CDR3 is TGTGCCAGTAGACCCCCCGGGACTAGCTTTTCCCACGAGCAGTACTTC. It encodes CASRPPGTSFSHEQYF.

The chain recombines TRBV2 with TRBJ1-5, with D perhaps TRBD1 (5 bases). V was clipped by 4 bases and J by 7 bases, with 17 bases between them. This CDR3 comprises 15 residues. CDR1 and CDR2 (germline): SNHLY, FYNNEI. CDR3 in amino acids: CASSVYEGKGQPQHF. CDR3 DNA sequence: TGTGCCAGCAGTGTTTACGAGGGGAAAGGCCAGCCCCAGCATTTT.